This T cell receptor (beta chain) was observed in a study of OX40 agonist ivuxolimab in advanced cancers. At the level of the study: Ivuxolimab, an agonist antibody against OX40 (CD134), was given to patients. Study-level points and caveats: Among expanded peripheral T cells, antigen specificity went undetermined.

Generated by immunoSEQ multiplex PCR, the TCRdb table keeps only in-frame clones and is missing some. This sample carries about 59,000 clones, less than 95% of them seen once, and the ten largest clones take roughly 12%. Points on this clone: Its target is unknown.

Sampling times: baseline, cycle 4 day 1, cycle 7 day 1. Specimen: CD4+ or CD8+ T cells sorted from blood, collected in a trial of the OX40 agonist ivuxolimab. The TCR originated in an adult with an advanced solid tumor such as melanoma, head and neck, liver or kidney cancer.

The CDR3 reads CASSQETGSYSNQPQHF. The CDR3 bases are TGCGCCAGCAGCCAAGAGACGGGGTCTTATAGCAATCAGCCCCAGCATTTT. The rearrangement joins TRBV4-3 to TRBJ1-5; D ambiguous. Germline V CDR1 and CDR2: LGHNA, YSLEER. The CDR3 is 17 residues long. The V gene lost 0 bases and the J gene lost 0 bases, with 12 bases spanning the gap.